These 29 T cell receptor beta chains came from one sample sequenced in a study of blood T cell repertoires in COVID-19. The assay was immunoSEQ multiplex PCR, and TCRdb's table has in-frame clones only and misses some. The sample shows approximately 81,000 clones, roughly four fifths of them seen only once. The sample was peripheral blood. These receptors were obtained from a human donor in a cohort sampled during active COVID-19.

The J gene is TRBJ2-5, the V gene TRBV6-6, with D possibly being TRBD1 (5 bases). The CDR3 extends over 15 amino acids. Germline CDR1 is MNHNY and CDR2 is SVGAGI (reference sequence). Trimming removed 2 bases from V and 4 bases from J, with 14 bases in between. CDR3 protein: CASSYAQGLRETQYF. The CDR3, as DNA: TGTGCCAGCAGTTACGCCCAGGGATTACGAGAGACCCAGTACTTC.

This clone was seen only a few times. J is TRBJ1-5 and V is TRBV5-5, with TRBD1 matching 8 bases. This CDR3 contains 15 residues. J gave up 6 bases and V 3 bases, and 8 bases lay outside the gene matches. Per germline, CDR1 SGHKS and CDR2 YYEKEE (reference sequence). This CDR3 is CASSSVDRESQPQHF. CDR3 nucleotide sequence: TGTGCCAGCAGCTCGGTGGACAGGGAAAGTCAGCCCCAGCATTTT.

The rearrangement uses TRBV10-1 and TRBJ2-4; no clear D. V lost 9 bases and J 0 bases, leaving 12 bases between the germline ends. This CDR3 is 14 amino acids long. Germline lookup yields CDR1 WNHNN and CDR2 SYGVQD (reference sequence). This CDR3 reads CASTAGLAKNIQYF. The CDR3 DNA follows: TGCGCCAGTACTGCAGGTCTAGCCAAAAACATTCAGTACTTC.

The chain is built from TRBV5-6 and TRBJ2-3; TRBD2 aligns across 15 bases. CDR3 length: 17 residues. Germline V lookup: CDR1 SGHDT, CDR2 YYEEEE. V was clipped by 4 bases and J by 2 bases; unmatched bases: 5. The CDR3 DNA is TGTGCCAGCAGCCTCCGGACTAGCGGGGGGGCCACAGATACGCAGTATTTT. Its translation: CASSLRTSGGATDTQYF.

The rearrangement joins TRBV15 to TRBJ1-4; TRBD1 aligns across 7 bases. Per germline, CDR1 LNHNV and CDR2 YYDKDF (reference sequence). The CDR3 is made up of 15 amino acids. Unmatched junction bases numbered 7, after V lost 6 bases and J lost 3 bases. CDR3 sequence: CATRLQGLSNEKLFF. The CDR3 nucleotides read TGTGCCACCAGGTTACAGGGGTTATCTAATGAAAAACTGTTTTTT.

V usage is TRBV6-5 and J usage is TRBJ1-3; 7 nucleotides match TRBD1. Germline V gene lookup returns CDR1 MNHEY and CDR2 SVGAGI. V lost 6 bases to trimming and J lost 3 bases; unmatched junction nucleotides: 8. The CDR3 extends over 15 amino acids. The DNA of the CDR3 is TGTGCCAGCAGGCCTACAGGGGTTTATGGAAACACCATATATTTT. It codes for CASRPTGVYGNTIYF.

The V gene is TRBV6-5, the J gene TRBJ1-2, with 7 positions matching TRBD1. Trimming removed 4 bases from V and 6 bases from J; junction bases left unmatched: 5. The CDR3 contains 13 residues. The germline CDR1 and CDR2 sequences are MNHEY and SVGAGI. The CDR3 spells CASSSTGVNGYTF. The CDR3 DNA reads TGTGCCAGCAGTTCCACAGGGGTCAATGGCTACACCTTC.

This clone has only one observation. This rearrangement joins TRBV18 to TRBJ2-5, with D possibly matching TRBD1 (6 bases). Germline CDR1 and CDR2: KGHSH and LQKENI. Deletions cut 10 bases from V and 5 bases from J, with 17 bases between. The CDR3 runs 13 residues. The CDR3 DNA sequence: TGTGCCATCGCAAGGGTCACAGGGGAGACCCAGTACTTC. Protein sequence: CAIARVTGETQYF.

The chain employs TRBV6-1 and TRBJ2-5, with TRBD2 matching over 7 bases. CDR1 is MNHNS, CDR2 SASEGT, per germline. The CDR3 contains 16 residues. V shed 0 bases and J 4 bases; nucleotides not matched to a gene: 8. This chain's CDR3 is CASSEARTRNGETQYF. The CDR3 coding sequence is TGTGCCAGCAGTGAAGCGCGGACTAGAAATGGAGAGACCCAGTACTTC.

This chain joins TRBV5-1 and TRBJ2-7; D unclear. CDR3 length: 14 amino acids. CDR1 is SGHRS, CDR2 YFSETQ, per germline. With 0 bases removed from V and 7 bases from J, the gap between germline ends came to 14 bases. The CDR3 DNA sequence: TGCGCCAGCAGCTTGGACCGACACACTGAAGAGCAGTACTTC. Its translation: CASSLDRHTEEQYF. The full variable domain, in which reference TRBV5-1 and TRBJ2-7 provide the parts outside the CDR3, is KAGVTQTPRYLIKTRGQQVTLSCSPISGHRSVSWYQQTPGQGLQFLFEYFSETQRNKGNFPGRFSGRQFSNSRSEMNVSTLELGDSALYLCASSLDRHTEEQYFGPGTRLTVT.

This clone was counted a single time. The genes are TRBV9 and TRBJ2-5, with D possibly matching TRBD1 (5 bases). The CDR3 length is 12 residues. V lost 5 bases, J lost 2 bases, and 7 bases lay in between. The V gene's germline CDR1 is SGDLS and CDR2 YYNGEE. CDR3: CASSGHQETQYF. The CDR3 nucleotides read TGTGCCAGCAGTGGACATCAAGAGACCCAGTACTTC.

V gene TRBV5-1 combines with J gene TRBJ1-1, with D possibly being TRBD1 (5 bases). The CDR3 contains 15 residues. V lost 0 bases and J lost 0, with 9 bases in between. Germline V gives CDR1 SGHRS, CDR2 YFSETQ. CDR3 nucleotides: TGCGCCAGCAGCTTGGGGACAAGGGTGAACACTGAAGCTTTCTTT. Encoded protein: CASSLGTRVNTEAFF.

DNA of the CDR3: TGTGCCAGCAGCTTTAGACTAGCGGGGGAAGAGACCCAGTACTTC. This sequence encodes CASSFRLAGEETQYF. The chain combines TRBV5-4 with TRBJ2-5, with TRBD2 identical over 12 bases. Germline loops: CDR1 SGHNT, CDR2 YYREEE (reference sequence). The CDR3 has 15 residues. The J segment lost 3 bases and the V segment lost 2 bases, leaving 2 bases of the junction unmatched. The full variable domain, rest sourced from reference TRBV5-4 and TRBJ2-5, is ETGVTQSPTHLIKTRGQQVTLRCSSQSGHNTVSWYQQALGQGPQFIFQYYREEENGRGNFPPRFSGLQFPNYSSELNVNALELDDSALYLCASSFRLAGEETQYFGPGTRLLVL.

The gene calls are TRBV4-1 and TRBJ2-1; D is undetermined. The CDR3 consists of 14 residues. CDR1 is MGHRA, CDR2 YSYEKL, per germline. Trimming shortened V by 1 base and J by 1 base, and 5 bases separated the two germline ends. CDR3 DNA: TGCGCCAGCAGCCAAGCGAGTTCCTACAATGAGCAGTTCTTC. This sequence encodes CASSQASSYNEQFF.

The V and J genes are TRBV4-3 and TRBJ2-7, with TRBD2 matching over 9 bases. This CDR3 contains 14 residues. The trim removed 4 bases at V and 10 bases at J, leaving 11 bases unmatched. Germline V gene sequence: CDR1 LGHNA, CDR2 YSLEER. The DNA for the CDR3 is TGCGCCAGCAGCCGATCCGGGACTAGCTCCGAACAGTACTTC. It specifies CASSRSGTSSEQYF.

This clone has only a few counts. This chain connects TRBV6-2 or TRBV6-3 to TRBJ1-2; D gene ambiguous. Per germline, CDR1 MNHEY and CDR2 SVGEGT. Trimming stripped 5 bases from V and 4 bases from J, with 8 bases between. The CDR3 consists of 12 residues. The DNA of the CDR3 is TGTGCCAGCAGTCCAGGCTTCTATGGCTACACCTTC. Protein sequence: CASSPGFYGYTF.

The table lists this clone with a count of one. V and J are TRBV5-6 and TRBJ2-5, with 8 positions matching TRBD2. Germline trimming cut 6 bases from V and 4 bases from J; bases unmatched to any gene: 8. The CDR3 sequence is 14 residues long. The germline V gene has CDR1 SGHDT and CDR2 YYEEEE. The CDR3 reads CASNRGGAGETQYF. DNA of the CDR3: TGTGCCAGCAACCGGGGGGGGGCAGGAGAGACCCAGTACTTC. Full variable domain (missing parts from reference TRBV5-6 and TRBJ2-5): DAGVTQSPTHLIKTRGQQVTLRCSPKSGHDTVSWYQQALGQGPQFIFQYYEEEERQRGNFPDRFSGHQFPNYSSELNVNALLLGDSALYLCASNRGGAGETQYFGPGTRLLVL.

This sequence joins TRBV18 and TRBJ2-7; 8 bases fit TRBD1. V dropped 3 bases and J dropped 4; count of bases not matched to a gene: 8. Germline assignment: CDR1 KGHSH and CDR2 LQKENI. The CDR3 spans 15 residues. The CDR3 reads CASSPSGTGVYEQYF. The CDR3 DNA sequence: TGTGCCAGCTCACCTTCCGGGACAGGAGTTTACGAGCAGTACTTC.

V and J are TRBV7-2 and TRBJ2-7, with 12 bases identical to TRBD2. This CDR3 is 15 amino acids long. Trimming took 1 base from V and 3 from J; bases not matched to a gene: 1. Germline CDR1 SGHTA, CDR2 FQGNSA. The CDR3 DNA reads TGTGCCAGCAGCTTAGTACTAGCGGGGGGCTACGAGCAGTACTTC. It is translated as CASSLVLAGGYEQYF. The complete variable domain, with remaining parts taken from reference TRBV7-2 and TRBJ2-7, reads GAGVSQSPSNKVTEKGKDVELRCDPISGHTALYWYRQSLGQGLEFLIYFQGNSAPDKSGLPSDRFSAERTGGSVSTLTIQRTQQEDSAVYLCASSLVLAGGYEQYFGPGTRLTVT.

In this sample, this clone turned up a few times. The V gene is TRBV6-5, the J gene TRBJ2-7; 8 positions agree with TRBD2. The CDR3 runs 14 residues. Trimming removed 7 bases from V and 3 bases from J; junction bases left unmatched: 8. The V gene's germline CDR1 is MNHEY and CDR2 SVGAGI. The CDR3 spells CASTTGGGNYEQYF. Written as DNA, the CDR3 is TGTGCCAGCACCACCGGGGGGGGCAACTACGAGCAGTACTTC.

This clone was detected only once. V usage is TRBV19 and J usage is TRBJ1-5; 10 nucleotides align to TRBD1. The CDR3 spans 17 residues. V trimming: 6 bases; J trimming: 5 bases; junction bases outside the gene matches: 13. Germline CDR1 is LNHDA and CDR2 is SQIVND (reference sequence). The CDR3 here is CASSRDRGLLGDQPQHF. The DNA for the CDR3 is TGTGCCAGTAGCCGGGACAGGGGTTTGTTGGGAGATCAGCCCCAGCATTTT.

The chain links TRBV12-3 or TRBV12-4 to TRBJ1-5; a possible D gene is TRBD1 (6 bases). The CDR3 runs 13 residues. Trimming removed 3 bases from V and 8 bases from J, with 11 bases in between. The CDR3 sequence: CASSLGGDKPQHF. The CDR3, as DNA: TGTGCCAGCAGTTTGGGAGGGGACAAGCCCCAGCATTTT.

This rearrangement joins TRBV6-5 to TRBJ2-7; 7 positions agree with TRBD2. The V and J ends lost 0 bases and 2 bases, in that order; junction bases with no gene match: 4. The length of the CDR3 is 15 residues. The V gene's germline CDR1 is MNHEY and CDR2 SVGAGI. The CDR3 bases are TGTGCCAGCAGTTACTCAGGCGGGGGTACCTACGAGCAGTACTTC. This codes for CASSYSGGGTYEQYF.

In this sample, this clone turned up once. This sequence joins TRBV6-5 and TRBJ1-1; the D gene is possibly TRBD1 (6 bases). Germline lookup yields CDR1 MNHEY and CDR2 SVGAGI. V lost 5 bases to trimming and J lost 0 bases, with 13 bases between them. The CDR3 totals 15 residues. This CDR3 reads CASSKQGPVNTEAFF. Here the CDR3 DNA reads TGTGCCAGCAGTAAACAGGGACCGGTGAACACTGAAGCTTTCTTT.

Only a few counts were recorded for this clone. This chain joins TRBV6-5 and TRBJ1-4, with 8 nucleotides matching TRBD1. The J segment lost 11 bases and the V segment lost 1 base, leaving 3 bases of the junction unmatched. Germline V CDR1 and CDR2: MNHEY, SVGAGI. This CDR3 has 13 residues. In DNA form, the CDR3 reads TGTGCCAGCAGTTACTTGACAGGGGACAAACTGTTTTTT. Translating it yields CASSYLTGDKLFF.

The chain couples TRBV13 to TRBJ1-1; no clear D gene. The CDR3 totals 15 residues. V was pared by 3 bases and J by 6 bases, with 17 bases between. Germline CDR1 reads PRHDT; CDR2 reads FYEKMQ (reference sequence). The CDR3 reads CASSFGYNRGPEAFF. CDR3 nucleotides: TGTGCCAGCAGCTTCGGGTATAACCGAGGGCCTGAAGCTTTCTTT.

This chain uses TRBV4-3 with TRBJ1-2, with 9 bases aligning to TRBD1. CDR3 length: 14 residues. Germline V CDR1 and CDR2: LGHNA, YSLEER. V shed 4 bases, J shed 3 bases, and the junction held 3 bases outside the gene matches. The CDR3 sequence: CASSRDRDYYGYTF. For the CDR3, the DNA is TGCGCCAGCAGCCGGGACAGGGACTACTATGGCTACACCTTC.

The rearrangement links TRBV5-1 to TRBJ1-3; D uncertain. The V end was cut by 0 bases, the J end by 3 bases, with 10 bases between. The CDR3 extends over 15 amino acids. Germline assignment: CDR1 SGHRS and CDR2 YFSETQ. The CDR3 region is CASSLESHSGNTIYF. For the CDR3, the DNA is TGCGCCAGCAGCTTGGAGTCTCACAGTGGAAACACCATATATTTT.

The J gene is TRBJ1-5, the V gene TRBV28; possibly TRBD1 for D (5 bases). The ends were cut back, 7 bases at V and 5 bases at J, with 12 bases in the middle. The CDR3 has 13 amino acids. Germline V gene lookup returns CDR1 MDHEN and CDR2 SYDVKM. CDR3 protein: CASMGWGDQPQHF. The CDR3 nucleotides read TGTGCCAGCATGGGTTGGGGCGATCAGCCCCAGCATTTT. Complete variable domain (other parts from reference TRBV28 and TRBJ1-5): DVKVTQSSRYLVKRTGEKVFLECVQDMDHENMFWYRQDPGLGLRLIYFSYDVKMKEKGDIPEGYSVSREKKERFSLILESASTNQTSMYLCASMGWGDQPQHFGDGTRLSIL.